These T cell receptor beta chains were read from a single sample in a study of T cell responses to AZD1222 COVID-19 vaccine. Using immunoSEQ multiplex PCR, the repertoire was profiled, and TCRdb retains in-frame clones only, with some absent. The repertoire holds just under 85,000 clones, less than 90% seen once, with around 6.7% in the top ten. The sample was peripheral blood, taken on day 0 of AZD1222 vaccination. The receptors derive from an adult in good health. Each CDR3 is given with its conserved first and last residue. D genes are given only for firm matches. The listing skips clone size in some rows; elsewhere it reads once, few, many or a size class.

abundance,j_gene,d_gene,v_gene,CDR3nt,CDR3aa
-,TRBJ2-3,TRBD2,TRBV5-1,TGCGCCAGCAGCCCGGGACTAGCGGGGGCCCACACAGATACGCAGTATTTT,CASSPGLAGAHTDTQYF
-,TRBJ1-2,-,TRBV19,TGTGCCAGTAGTATCCTCGTTGGAGCGAGCTACACCTTC,CASSILVGASYTF
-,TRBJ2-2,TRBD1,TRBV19,TGTGCCAGTAGGGGTAGCAGGGGGCCGGGCGGGGAGCTGTTTTTT,CASRGSRGPGGELFF
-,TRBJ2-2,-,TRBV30,TGTGCCTGGAGTCTGCCTGGGGTTCGCGCCGGGGAGCTGTTTTTT,CAWSLPGVRAGELFF
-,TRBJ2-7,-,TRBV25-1,TGTGCCAGCAGCGGTGTAGGGGAGCAGTACTTC,CASSGVGEQYF
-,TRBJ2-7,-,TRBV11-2,TGTGCCAGCAGCTTAGACCGCTCAGAGCAGTACTTC,CASSLDRSEQYF
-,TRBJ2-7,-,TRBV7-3,TGTGCCAGCAGCGAATCGGGAGAAAGCTCCTACGAGCAGTACTTC,CASSESGESSYEQYF
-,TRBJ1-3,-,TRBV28,TGTGCCAGCAGTTTATTAGACAGCTCCTCTGGAAACACCATATATTTT,CASSLLDSSSGNTIYF
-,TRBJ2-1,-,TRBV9,TGTGCCAGCAGCGTAGCCGCCCCCCTTATCAATGAGCAGTTCTTC,CASSVAAPLINEQFF
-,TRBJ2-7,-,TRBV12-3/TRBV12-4,TGTGCCAGCAGTTTAGGGCAGGGACTCGAGCAGTACTTC,CASSLGQGLEQYF
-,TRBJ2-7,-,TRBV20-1,TGCAGTGCAAGACTAGTTTACGAGCAGTACTTC,CSARLVYEQYF
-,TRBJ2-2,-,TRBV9,TGTGCCAGCAGCCCAGGCGGGACAGTCGGCACCGGGGAGCTGTTTTTT,CASSPGGTVGTGELFF
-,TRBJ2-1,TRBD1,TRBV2,TGTGCCAGCATCCCGACAGGGATCTACAATGAGCAGTTCTTC,CASIPTGIYNEQFF
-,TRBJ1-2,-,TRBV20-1,TGCAGTGCTAGGGACCCCTGGGGCTACACCTTC,CSARDPWGYTF
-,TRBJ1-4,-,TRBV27,TGTGCCAGCAGTCCGGACTACCCTGGGACTAATGAAAAACTGTTTTTT,CASSPDYPGTNEKLFF
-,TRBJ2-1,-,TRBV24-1,TGTGCCACCAGTGATTCGTATAGCGCTAGCTCCTACAATGAGCAGTTCTTC,CATSDSYSASSYNEQFF
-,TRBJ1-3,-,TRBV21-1,TGTGCCAGCAGCAATAACAGGGGGCAAAACCCTGGAAACACCATATATTTT,CASSNNRGQNPGNTIYF
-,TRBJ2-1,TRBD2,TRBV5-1,TGCGCCAGCAGCTGGTGGACTAGCGGGGGCCGAGGCGATGAGCAGTTCTTC,CASSWWTSGGRGDEQFF
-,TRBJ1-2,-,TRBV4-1,TGCGCCAGCAGCCAAGAGGCTACGGGAGGTCCCAACTATGGCTACACCTTC,CASSQEATGGPNYGYTF
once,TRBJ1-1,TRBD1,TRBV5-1,TGCGCCAGCAGCGGGAAGACAGGGCTTTTGGCTGAAGCTTTCTTT,CASSGKTGLLAEAFF
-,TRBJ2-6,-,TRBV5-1,TGCGCCAGCAGCTTCGAGAGCTCTGGGGCCAACGTCCTGACTTTC,CASSFESSGANVLTF
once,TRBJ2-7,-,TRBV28,TGTGCCAGCATCCTAGACAGCCGGGGCGAGCAGTACTTC,CASILDSRGEQYF
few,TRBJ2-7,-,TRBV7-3,TGTGCCAGCAGCCCCGCCCCTGGGAACGAGCAGTACTTC,CASSPAPGNEQYF
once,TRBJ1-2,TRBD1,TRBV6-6,TGTGCCAGCAGCCGAGACGGACAGGGGGGATACCTCTACTATGGCTACACCTTC,CASSRDGQGGYLYYGYTF
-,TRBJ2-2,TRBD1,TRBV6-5,TGTGCCAGCAGGGGGACAGGGGACACCGGGGAGCTGTTTTTT,CASRGTGDTGELFF
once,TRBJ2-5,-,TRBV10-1,TGCGCCAGCAGTGTGGGAGTCGGAGACAGAGAAGAGACCCAGTACTTC,CASSVGVGDREETQYF
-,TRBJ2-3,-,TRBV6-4,TGTGCCAGCAGTGATCTACCGGGACTCAGCACAGATACGCAGTATTTT,CASSDLPGLSTDTQYF
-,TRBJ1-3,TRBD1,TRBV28,TGTGCCAGCAAAGAACCGGGAGGGGGCAGAAACACCATATATTTT,CASKEPGGGRNTIYF
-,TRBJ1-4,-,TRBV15,TGTGCCACCAGCAGAGAAGTGGGAGAGTGGGTTAAACTGTTTTTT,CATSREVGEWVKLFF
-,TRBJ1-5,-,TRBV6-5,TGTGCCAGCACCTACGCACAGGCTGGTCAGCCCCAGCATTTT,CASTYAQAGQPQHF
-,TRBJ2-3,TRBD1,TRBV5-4,TGTGCCAGCAGCTCCTTTGGGACAGGGGCAGATACGCAGTATTTT,CASSSFGTGADTQYF
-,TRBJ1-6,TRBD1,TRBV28,TGTGCCAGCAGTTTCGGACAGGGTAATTCACCCCTCCACTTT,CASSFGQGNSPLHF
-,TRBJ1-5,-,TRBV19,TGTGCCAGTAGTATGCAGGATCTTAGCAATCAGCCCCAGCATTTT,CASSMQDLSNQPQHF
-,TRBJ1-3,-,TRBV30,TGTGCCTGGAGGAGGGGGAGCTCTGGAAACACCATATATTTT,CAWRRGSSGNTIYF
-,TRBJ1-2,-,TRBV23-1,TGCGCCAGCAGTCAATACGGGGGTGGCTACACCTTC,CASSQYGGGYTF
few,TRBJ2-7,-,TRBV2,TGTGCCAGCAAAGGACAGGAGGCGGGGGAGCAGTACTTC,CASKGQEAGEQYF
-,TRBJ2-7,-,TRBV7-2,TGTGCCAGCAGCTTAGCGCAGGGCCGCGAGCAGTACTTC,CASSLAQGREQYF
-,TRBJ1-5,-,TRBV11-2,TGTGCCAGCAGCCACCGTGGATATTATAGCAATCAGCCCCAGCATTTT,CASSHRGYYSNQPQHF
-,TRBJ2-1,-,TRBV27,TGTGCCAGCAGTTACGAGACCCCCATTGGTAAAGGGATCCGGGACCCATACAATGAGCAGTTCTTC,CASSYETPIGKGIRDPYNEQFF
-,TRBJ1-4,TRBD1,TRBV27,TGTGCCAGCAGTTTAATCACAGGGGGCGGCGAAAAACTGTTTTTT,CASSLITGGGEKLFF
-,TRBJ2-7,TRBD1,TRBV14,TGTGCCAGCAGCCAAGGGACAGGGGGATTCTACGAGCAGTACTTC,CASSQGTGGFYEQYF
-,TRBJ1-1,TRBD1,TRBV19,TGTGCCAGTACCCAGGACAGGGGGACTGAAGCTTTCTTT,CASTQDRGTEAFF
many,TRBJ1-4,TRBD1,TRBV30,TGTGCCTGGAGTGTAGGGACAGGGACTAATGAAAAACTGTTTTTT,CAWSVGTGTNEKLFF
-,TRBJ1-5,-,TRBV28,TGTGCCAGCAGCCTCAGGGCGCGGGGGAATCAGCCCCAGCATTTT,CASSLRARGNQPQHF
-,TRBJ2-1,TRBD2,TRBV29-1,TGCAGCGTTGAGACTAGCGGCAACAATGAGCAGTTCTTC,CSVETSGNNEQFF
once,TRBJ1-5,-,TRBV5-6,TGTGCCAGCGGCTTCCTAGAGAATCAGCCCCAGCATTTT,CASGFLENQPQHF
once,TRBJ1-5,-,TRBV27,TGTGCCAGCAGTTTAGCAGGGGAGATCAATCAGCCCCAGCATTTT,CASSLAGEINQPQHF
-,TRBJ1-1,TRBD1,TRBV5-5,TGTGCCAGCAGCCCTCCTAGGGGACAGGAACAGAACACTGAAGCTTTCTTT,CASSPPRGQEQNTEAFF
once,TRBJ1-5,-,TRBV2,TGTGCCAGCAGTGAAATAGGGAAGGTACTGCCCCAGCATTTT,CASSEIGKVLPQHF
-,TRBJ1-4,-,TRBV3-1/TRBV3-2,TGTGCCAGCAGCCAGGCGCCTTCAACTAATGAAAAACTGTTTTTT,CASSQAPSTNEKLFF
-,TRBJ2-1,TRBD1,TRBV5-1,TGCGCCAGCAGCCGACAGGGACAGAATGAGCAGTTCTTC,CASSRQGQNEQFF
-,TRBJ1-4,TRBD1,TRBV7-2,TGTGCCAGCAGCTTAGCCCTCATCAGGGGACAGTCGGCAACTAATGAAAAACTGTTTTTT,CASSLALIRGQSATNEKLFF